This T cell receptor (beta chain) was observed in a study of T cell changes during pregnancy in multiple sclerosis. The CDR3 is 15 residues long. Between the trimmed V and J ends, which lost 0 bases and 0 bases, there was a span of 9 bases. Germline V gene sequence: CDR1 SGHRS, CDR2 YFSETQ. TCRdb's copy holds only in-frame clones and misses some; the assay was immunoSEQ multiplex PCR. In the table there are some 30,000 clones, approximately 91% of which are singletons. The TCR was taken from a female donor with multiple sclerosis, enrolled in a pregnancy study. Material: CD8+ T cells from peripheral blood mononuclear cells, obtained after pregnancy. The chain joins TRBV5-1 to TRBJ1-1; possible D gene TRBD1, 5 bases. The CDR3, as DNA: TGCGCCAGCAGCTTGGCGAGACAGATGAACACTGAAGCTTTCTTT. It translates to CASSLARQMNTEAFF.